This entry concerns a single TCR beta chain. The sample comes from a study of blood T cell repertoires in COVID-19. For the study at large: T cells, B-cell-depleted T cells, or PBMCs supplied cDNA or gDNA.

Seattle participants joined during active infection and were tracked over time. The V gene's germline CDR1 is DFQATT and CDR2 SNEGSKA (reference sequence). Germline trimming cut 3 bases from V and 2 bases from J; bases unmatched to any gene: 10. CDR3 length: 15 residues. The repertoire was sequenced with immunoSEQ multiplex PCR; TCRdb's copy has only in-frame clones and lacks some. The sample yields about 130,000 clones, more than 75% seen once. The rearrangement links TRBV20-1 to TRBJ2-7; 7 bases align to TRBD2. This TCR was recovered from a woman in her 70s with COVID-19, enrolled during active disease. Material for sequencing was peripheral blood. For the CDR3, the DNA is TGCAGTGCTAGTCCCGGGTCACGGGGGGCCTACGAGCAGTACTTC. Its translation: CSASPGSRGAYEQYF.